The 23 T cell receptor beta chains below all came from one sample that was sequenced in a study of Tregs in tolerant kidney transplant recipients. Repertoires were generated with immunoSEQ multiplex PCR, while TCRdb's copy carries only in-frame clones and drops some. Here the sample table reports under 40,000 clones. Sample: CD8+ T cells from blood, taken before the transplant. The receptors stem from a human donor who received a combined kidney and bone marrow transplant.

On this clone: The read finishes 3 residues shy of the CDR3 end, and the germline J gene is used to complete it. This rearrangement joins TRBV5-6 to TRBJ1-2; 8 bases fit TRBD1. V lost 3 bases, J lost 7 bases, and 8 bases stayed unmatched. There are 14 residues in the CDR3. Germline V gene sequence: CDR1 SGHDT, CDR2 YYEEEE. The CDR3 region is CASSSGTGLVGYTF. CDR3 DNA (partial): TGTGCCAGCAGCTCCGGGACAGGCTTGGTTGGC.

On this clone: The missing CDR3 end, 3 residues past where the read stops, is filled in from the germline J gene. V and J are TRBV7-2 and TRBJ2-3; TRBD2 aligns across 8 bases. CDR1 and CDR2 from the germline V gene are SGHTA and FQGNSA. This CDR3 comprises 13 residues. The ends lost 6 bases at V and 8 bases at J; junction bases unmatched: 7. CDR3 DNA (partial): TGTGCCAGCAGACCGAGCGGGAGCGCTACG. Its protein product is CASRPSGSAT. The whole CDR3 sequence is CASRPSGSATQYF.

Note on this clone: Read data end 3 residues before the CDR3 end; the end is taken from the germline J gene. The V gene is TRBV20-1, the J gene TRBJ2-1, with 10 bases identical to TRBD2. The CDR3 consists of 16 residues. The germline CDR1 and CDR2 sequences are DFQATT and SNEGSKA (reference sequence). V shed 3 bases and J 3 bases; nucleotides not matched to a gene: 8. CDR3 DNA (partial): TGCAGTGCTAGCTTGACAGCGGGAGGGCTCTACAATGAG. The encoded protein is CSASLTAGGLYNE. The whole CDR3 sequence is CSASLTAGGLYNEQFF.

About this clone: The read finishes 3 residues shy of the CDR3 end, and the germline J gene is used to complete it. The rearrangement uses TRBV4-1 and TRBJ1-5, with a weak D call TRBD1 (6 bases). V was clipped by 0 bases and J by 6 bases, with 12 bases between them. The CDR3 consists of 15 residues. Germline V gives CDR1 MGHRA, CDR2 YSYEKL. Incomplete CDR3 DNA: TGCGCCAGCAGCCAAGAGCACAGGGAGGGTCAGCCC. It specifies CASSQEHREGQP. In full, the CDR3 is CASSQEHREGQPQHF.

Of note for this clone: The read is 3 residues too short to cover the CDR3 end, so that end is filled in from the germline J gene. This rearrangement joins TRBV28 to TRBJ2-1; D is undetermined. Trimming stripped 6 bases from V and 0 bases from J, with 9 bases between. The germline V gene encodes CDR1 MDHEN and CDR2 SYDVKM. The CDR3 spans 14 residues. The CDR3 is CASSLGLSYNEQFF. The CDR3 bases that were read are TGTGCCAGCAGCCTGGGCCTCTCCTACAATGAG.

With respect to this clone: The read halts 3 residues ahead of the CDR3 end, with the missing end drawn from the germline J gene. The chain couples TRBV19 to TRBJ1-5; possible D gene TRBD1, 6 bases. V gave up 9 bases and J gave up 0 bases, with 15 bases separating them. Germline V gene lookup returns CDR1 LNHDA and CDR2 SQIVND (reference sequence). This CDR3 region has 15 residues. The CDR3: CASWNRDYSNQPQHF. The DNA read from the CDR3 is TGTGCCAGCTGGAACAGGGATTATAGCAATCAGCCC.

Details on this clone: The read terminates 3 residues before the CDR3 end, so the remaining end is supplied by the germline J gene. This chain connects TRBV7-3 to TRBJ2-1, with D unresolved. Germline CDR1 is SGHTA and CDR2 is FQGTGA. V lost 1 base to trimming and J lost 0 bases, with 10 bases between them. This CDR3 is built from 16 residues. CDR3 loop: CASSLIWSDSYNEQFF. CDR3 DNA (partial): TGTGCCAGCAGCTTAATCTGGTCAGACTCCTACAATGAG.

This CDR3 is CASSEAGLISYEQYF. Incomplete CDR3 DNA: TGTGCCAGCAGTGAGGCGGGACTCATTAGTTACGAG. The rearrangement links TRBV2 to TRBJ2-7; maybe TRBD2 (6 bases). Read coverage stops 3 residues before the CDR3 terminus; the germline J gene supplies the remainder. This CDR3 contains 15 residues. V was trimmed by 3 bases and J by 4 bases, leaving 16 bases between them. Germline CDR1 SNHLY, CDR2 FYNNEI.

Worth noting for this clone: The read finishes 3 residues shy of the CDR3 end, and the germline J gene is used to complete it. V and J are TRBV6-2 or TRBV6-3 and TRBJ2-1, with 12 bases identical to TRBD2. The CDR3 is 14 residues long. CDR1 and CDR2 (germline): MNHEY, SVGEGT. V lost 2 bases to trimming and J lost 9 bases; unmatched junction nucleotides: 2. CDR3 DNA, as far as it was read: TGTGCCAGCAGTTACGCTAGCGGGAGGGCTGAG. Amino acid sequence: CASSYASGRAE. The full CDR3 protein is CASSYASGRAEQFF.

Concerning this clone itself: The CDR3 end lies 3 residues beyond the end of the read and is filled in from the germline J gene. The chain joins TRBV20-1 to TRBJ2-7; TRBD2 aligns across 9 bases. Trimming removed 2 bases from V and 4 bases from J; junction bases left unmatched: 3. CDR1 is DFQATT and CDR2 is SNEGSKA in the germline V gene (reference sequence). The CDR3 loop spans 13 amino acids. Here the CDR3 reads CSARHGLAYEQYF. CDR3 DNA (partial): TGCAGTGCTAGACACGGACTAGCGTACGAG.

In regard to this clone: The sequence runs out 3 residues before the end of the CDR3; the remainder is reconstructed from the germline J gene. The chain has TRBV20-1 and TRBJ2-5; TRBD2 matches 11 bases. The CDR3 is 14 amino acids. V trimming: 6 bases; J trimming: 5 bases; junction bases outside the gene matches: 8. Germline V gene lookup returns CDR1 DFQATT and CDR2 SNEGSKA (reference sequence). CDR3 protein: CSAHLAGGGETQYF. Partial CDR3 DNA: TGCAGTGCCCATCTAGCGGGAGGAGGGGAGACC.

Regarding this clone: Read coverage stops 3 residues before the CDR3 terminus; the germline J gene supplies the remainder. The chain has TRBV2 and TRBJ2-7, with 8 positions matching TRBD2. V gave up 6 bases and J gave up 0 bases; unmatched junction bases: 10. There are 16 residues in the CDR3. The germline CDR1 and CDR2 sequences are SNHLY and FYNNEI. The CDR3 sequence is CASRPEWREVSYEQYF. CDR3 DNA (partial): TGTGCCAGCAGGCCGGAGTGGCGGGAGGTCTCCTACGAG. The variable domain in full, completed from reference TRBV2 and TRBJ2-7, reads EPEVTQTPSHQVTQMGQEVILRCVPISNHLYFYWYRQILGQKVEFLVSFYNNEISEKSEIFDDQFSVERPDGSNFTLKIRSTKLEDSAMYFCASRPEWREVSYEQYFGPGTRLTVT.

As to this clone: The read ends 3 residues early relative to the CDR3; the germline J gene fills the gap. The chain links TRBV29-1 to TRBJ2-7; 8 bases are a match to TRBD2. CDR3 length equals 13 residues. Germline V CDR1 and CDR2: SQVTM, ANQGSEA. The J segment lost 6 bases and the V segment lost 3 bases, leaving 7 bases of the junction unmatched. The CDR3 region is CSVDPQSGGEQYF. The part of the CDR3 DNA that was read is TGCAGCGTTGACCCCCAGAGCGGGGGCGAG.

The CDR3 is CASTGHHSYEQYF. The sequenced part of the CDR3 DNA is TGTGCCAGCACGGGACACCACTCCTACGAG. The chain has TRBV7-2 and TRBJ2-7; tentative D call: TRBD1 (6 bases). The observed sequence ends 3 residues before the CDR3 terminus, with the missing tail filled in from the germline J gene. V was shortened by 7 bases and J by 0 bases, with 10 bases between the two germline ends. The CDR3 runs to 13 residues. Looked up from germline, CDR1 is SGHTA and CDR2 is FQGNSA.

Notes on this clone: The sequence runs out 3 residues before the end of the CDR3; the remainder is reconstructed from the germline J gene. The chain couples TRBV5-8 to TRBJ2-7, with 8 bases fitting TRBD1. This CDR3 is built from 14 residues. Trimming at V came to 2 bases and at J to 5 bases, leaving 6 bases not matched to a gene. CDR1 and CDR2 (germline): SGHTS, YDEGEE. CDR3 sequence reads: CASSLGTGRNEQYF. The sequenced CDR3 bases are TGTGCCAGCAGCTTAGGGACAGGTAGAAACGAG.

CDR3 bases read: TGTGCCAGCAGCGTAGATGGAGGGGTCTCCTACGAG. This translates into CASSVDGGVSYE. The complete CDR3 sequence is CASSVDGGVSYEQYF. V usage is TRBV9 and J usage is TRBJ2-7; D perhaps matches TRBD2 (6 bases). The CDR3 end lies 3 residues beyond the end of the read and is filled in from the germline J gene. Per germline, CDR1 SGDLS and CDR2 YYNGEE. CDR3 size: 15 residues. The germline V and J ends were trimmed by 0 bases and 0 bases, with 10 bases remaining between them.

Regarding this clone: The read falls 3 residues short of the CDR3 end, and the missing part is taken from the germline J gene. The J gene is TRBJ2-7, the V gene TRBV6-2 or TRBV6-3; 15 bases agree with TRBD2. Per the germline V gene, CDR1 is MNHEY and CDR2 is SVGEGT. Trimming cost V 5 bases and J 6 bases; bases outside gene matches: 5. This CDR3 has 15 residues. CDR3 sequence reads: CASSQGLAGGSEQYF. Partial CDR3 DNA: TGTGCCAGCAGTCAGGGACTAGCGGGAGGTTCCGAG.

Concerning this clone: The sequenced fragment ends 3 residues before the CDR3 boundary, so the rest is inferred from the germline J gene. V and J are TRBV19 and TRBJ2-7, with D perhaps TRBD1 (6 bases). The CDR3 covers 14 residues. Trimming left V 5 bases short and J 2 bases short, with 13 bases between. Germline lookup yields CDR1 LNHDA and CDR2 SQIVND (reference sequence). The covered CDR3 bases are TGTGCCAGTAGTCCCGGGACACTAACCTACGAG. Protein: CASSPGTLTYE. The complete CDR3 reads CASSPGTLTYEQYF.

CDR3 sequence reads: CASSVQGHPKTNEKLFF. The sequenced CDR3 bases are TGCGCCAGCAGTGTTCAGGGACACCCGAAGACTAATGAAAAA. J is TRBJ1-4 and V is TRBV4-1, with D possibly being TRBD1 (6 bases). The observed sequence ends 3 residues before the CDR3 terminus, with the missing tail filled in from the germline J gene. The ends were cut back, 6 bases at V and 2 bases at J, with 19 bases in the middle. Germline V CDR1 and CDR2: MGHRA, YSYEKL. The CDR3 runs to 17 residues.

CDR3 residues: CASRSLDRVQQETQYF. Incomplete CDR3 DNA: TGTGCCAGCAGAAGCCTCGACAGGGTTCAGCAAGAGACC. This chain links TRBV28 with TRBJ2-5; 7 nucleotides align to TRBD1. The read ends 3 residues shy of where the CDR3 ends; the end is completed using the germline J gene. Looked up from germline, CDR1 is MDHEN and CDR2 is SYDVKM. Losses at the gene ends were 6 bases for V and 2 bases for J; bases not matched to a gene: 12. This CDR3 spans 16 amino acids.

On this clone: The sequence runs out 3 residues before the end of the CDR3; the remainder is reconstructed from the germline J gene. The V gene is TRBV20-1, the J gene TRBJ2-3; 13 nucleotides align to TRBD2. The CDR3 is 14 amino acids. Germline V gene sequence: CDR1 DFQATT, CDR2 SNEGSKA (reference sequence). The CDR3 sequence is CSKGLAGSTDTQYF. The CDR3 bases that were read are TGCAGCAAGGGACTAGCGGGGAGCACAGATACG.

The part of the CDR3 DNA that was read is TGCAGTGCTAGAGAAGACAGGGGGAATGTAAACACTGAA. It translates to CSAREDRGNVNTE. Given in full, the CDR3 is CSAREDRGNVNTEAFF. The J gene is TRBJ1-1, the V gene TRBV20-1; 9 positions match TRBD1. The CDR3 is cut off 3 residues early in the read; its end comes from the germline J gene. Germline V gene data show CDR1 as DFQATT and CDR2 as SNEGSKA (reference sequence). The CDR3 covers 16 residues. Unmatched junction bases numbered 7, after V lost 0 bases and J lost 2 bases.

Details on this clone: Sequencing ends 3 residues short of the CDR3 end; the germline J gene provides the rest. The chain uses TRBV20-1 and TRBJ2-7, with D maybe TRBD2 (6 bases). The CDR3 runs to 16 residues. Trimming took 2 bases from V and 5 from J, leaving 22 bases between them. Germline-derived CDR1 and CDR2 are DFQATT and SNEGSKA (reference sequence). The CDR3 DNA, read in part, is TGCAGTGCTAGAATTTGGGGGACTTCGGGCCCCGACGAG. Translating it yields CSARIWGTSGPDE. The whole CDR3 is CSARIWGTSGPDEQYF.